This T cell receptor (beta chain) was captured in a study of cytomegalovirus exposure and HLA in healthy donors. Study details: Unique TCRs numbering around 85 million, obtained from HLA-typed donors, made up an early data release. Study-level findings and limits: As was reported, the classifier diagnosed cytomegalovirus status with high specificity and sensitivity. In a later analysis, HLA-C alleles had the fewest associated TCRs, DRB1 alleles the most. An Asian-associated ancestry cluster reportedly showed fewer N-insertions than the roughly 670-donor mean in a later analysis.

The ends lost 3 bases at V and 6 bases at J; junction bases unmatched: 11. The CDR3 sequence is 15 residues long. CDR1 and CDR2 (germline): MNHEY, SMNVEV (reference sequence). The PCR had 60 Vbeta and 13 Jbeta primers. The data were produced by immunoSEQ multiplex PCR, yet TCRdb's version contains in-frame clones alone and is incomplete. The table records 130,000 or so clones, 80% of them present only once. As regards this clone: Its matching antigen is unknown.

The genes are TRBV27 and TRBJ2-7, with TRBD1 identical over 7 bases. The receptor's source is a young man in good health and CMV-seronegative. The sample was PBMCs. This CDR3 is CASSFNRGRLREQYF. CDR3 sequence (DNA): TGTGCCAGCAGTTTTAATAGGGGGCGGTTACGCGAGCAGTACTTC.